One sample yielded the 20 T cell receptor beta chains listed below, sequenced in a study of blood T cell repertoires in COVID-19. Some clones are missing from TCRdb's copy, which holds only in-frame ones; the method was immunoSEQ multiplex PCR. The sample holds approximately 380,000 clones, 85% seen once. What was sequenced was peripheral blood. The receptor set was obtained from a woman aged 18-30 years with acute or convalescent COVID-19.

The chain is built from TRBV28 and TRBJ2-2; the D gene is possibly TRBD1 (6 bases). V lost 8 bases to trimming and J lost 2 bases, with 12 bases between them. Germline V CDR1 and CDR2: MDHEN, SYDVKM. The CDR3 extends over 14 amino acids. CDR3 amino acids: CASVWTANTGELFF. CDR3 bases: TGTGCCAGCGTTTGGACAGCCAACACCGGGGAGCTGTTTTTT.

The sample holds one count of this clone. The chain combines TRBV19 with TRBJ1-6; 7 bases are shared with TRBD1. The germline gives CDR1 LNHDA, CDR2 SQIVND (reference sequence). The CDR3 has 14 residues. The V and J ends lost 4 bases and 8 bases, in that order; junction bases with no gene match: 5. CDR3 protein: CASSSRDRDSPLHF. For the CDR3, the DNA is TGTGCCAGTAGTAGCCGGGACAGAGATTCACCCCTCCACTTT. Together with reference TRBV19 and TRBJ1-6, the CDR3 gives the full variable domain: DGGITQSPKYLFRKEGQNVTLSCEQNLNHDAMYWYRQDPGQGLRLIYYSQIVNDFQKGDIAEGYSVSREKKESFPLTVTSAQKNPTAFYLCASSSRDRDSPLHFGNGTRLTVT.

V is TRBV19 and J is TRBJ2-2, with 10 bases lining up with TRBD2. The V gene's germline CDR1 is LNHDA and CDR2 SQIVND (reference sequence). With V trimmed by 3 bases and J by 1 base, 2 bases remained unmatched. The CDR3 length is 16 residues. The CDR3 loop reads CASSISSGRNTGELFF. The CDR3 nucleotides are TGTGCCAGTAGTATTTCTAGCGGGAGGAACACCGGGGAGCTGTTTTTT.

The V and J genes are TRBV10-1 and TRBJ2-3, with TRBD2 matching 8 bases. Germline V gene sequence: CDR1 WNHNN, CDR2 SYGVQD (reference sequence). The length of the CDR3 is 15 residues. Losses at the gene ends were 2 bases for V and 4 bases for J; bases not matched to a gene: 5. CDR3 DNA: TGCGCCAGCAGTGAGCCCGGACTAGCTGCAGATACGCAGTATTTT. It yields the protein CASSEPGLAADTQYF.

This clone was picked up a small number of times. The chain carries TRBV12-3 or TRBV12-4 and TRBJ2-5, with D possibly matching TRBD2 (6 bases). Trimming took 6 bases from V and 7 from J, leaving 15 bases between them. The CDR3 is 13 amino acids. The CDR3 spells CASSPGVTATQYF. In DNA form, the CDR3 reads TGTGCCAGCAGCCCGGGAGTGACGGCGACCCAGTACTTC.

The chain joins TRBV5-6 to TRBJ1-5; D uncertain. Germline V lookup: CDR1 SGHDT, CDR2 YYEEEE. The CDR3 has 15 residues. Trimming took 4 bases from V and 0 from J, leaving 11 bases between them. Here the CDR3 DNA reads TGTGCCAGCAGCCTAAACTCTTATAGCAATCAGCCCCAGCATTTT. This sequence encodes CASSLNSYSNQPQHF. The whole variable domain, remainder taken from reference TRBV5-6 and TRBJ1-5, is DAGVTQSPTHLIKTRGQQVTLRCSPKSGHDTVSWYQQALGQGPQFIFQYYEEEERQRGNFPDRFSGHQFPNYSSELNVNALLLGDSALYLCASSLNSYSNQPQHFGDGTRLSIL.

The V and J genes are TRBV30 and TRBJ1-2; no firm D call. Trimming took 7 bases from V and 3 from J, leaving 12 bases between them. CDR3 length equals 12 residues. The germline gives CDR1 GTSNPN, CDR2 SVGIG (reference sequence). The CDR3 reads CASSEGYYGYTF. The DNA for the CDR3 is TGTGCCTCCTCAGAGGGCTACTATGGCTACACCTTC.

The chain couples TRBV11-2 to TRBJ2-7; 9 nucleotides line up with TRBD2. Germline values: CDR1 SGHAT, CDR2 FQNNGV. CDR3 length: 16 residues. Trimming at V came to 3 bases and at J to 0 bases, leaving 6 bases not matched to a gene. The CDR3 reads CASSFVSGGSSYEQYF. The CDR3 nucleotides are TGTGCCAGCAGCTTCGTGAGCGGGGGGAGCTCCTACGAGCAGTACTTC.

V and J are TRBV7-8 and TRBJ1-3; TRBD1 matches at 7 bases. Unmatched junction bases numbered 11, after V lost 8 bases and J lost 4 bases. This CDR3 has 15 residues. CDR1 SGHVS and CDR2 FQNEAQ come from the germline V gene. The chain's CDR3 is CASGTRGLGGNTIYF. The CDR3 bases are TGTGCCAGCGGGACGAGGGGGCTAGGCGGAAACACCATATATTTT.

The chain links TRBV7-9 to TRBJ2-7; possible D gene TRBD1, 5 bases. CDR3 length: 13 amino acids. V lost 5 bases and J lost 5, with 13 bases in between. The germline V gene has CDR1 SEHNR and CDR2 FQNEAQ (reference sequence). CDR3 region: CASSPPQAHEQYF. CDR3 coding DNA: TGTGCCAGCAGCCCTCCACAGGCCCACGAGCAGTACTTC.

This chain joins TRBV19 and TRBJ1-5, with 8 positions matching TRBD1. This CDR3 spans 16 amino acids. CDR1 LNHDA and CDR2 SQIVND come from the germline V gene (reference sequence). V shed 7 bases, J shed 0 bases, and the junction held 8 bases outside the gene matches. In DNA form, the CDR3 reads TGTGCCAGTACCGACAGGGGCGGTTATAGCAATCAGCCCCAGCATTTT. Translation: CASTDRGGYSNQPQHF.

This clone was detected only once. The chain carries TRBV6-6 and TRBJ1-1; no clear D gene. Germline CDR1 reads MNHNY; CDR2 reads SVGAGI (reference sequence). The CDR3 sequence is 12 residues long. Deletions cut 2 bases from V and 8 bases from J, with 9 bases between. CDR3: CASSYSASEAFF. CDR3 coding DNA: TGTGCCAGCAGTTACAGCGCTTCCGAAGCTTTCTTT.

This sequence joins TRBV7-2 and TRBJ2-7, with TRBD1 as a possible D gene (6 bases). This CDR3 region has 15 residues. Germline CDR1 SGHTA, CDR2 FQGNSA. V was cut by 5 bases and J by 1 base, with 15 bases left in between. The DNA for the CDR3 is TGTGCCAGCAGCCCCACCGCAGGACAGTCCTACGAGCAGTACTTC. It encodes CASSPTAGQSYEQYF.

The V and J genes are TRBV30 and TRBJ1-5; TRBD1 matches 9 bases. Germline V CDR1 and CDR2: GTSNPN, SVGIG (reference sequence). The CDR3 totals 17 residues. The junction had 11 bases not matched to a gene; V was cut back by 2 bases and J by 3 bases. This CDR3 is CAWSPDGTGRDNQPQHF. The CDR3 nucleotides are TGTGCCTGGAGTCCGGATGGGACAGGGAGGGACAATCAGCCCCAGCATTTT.

The chain carries TRBV27 and TRBJ2-1; TRBD1 matches 8 bases. The CDR3 has 17 amino acids. Per the germline V gene, CDR1 is MNHEY and CDR2 is SMNVEV (reference sequence). Trimming took 3 bases from V and 0 from J; bases not matched to a gene: 7. The CDR3 protein is CASSFGTGQSSYNEQFF. Here the CDR3 DNA reads TGTGCCAGCAGTTTTGGGACAGGTCAGAGCTCCTACAATGAGCAGTTCTTC.

This rearrangement joins TRBV14 to TRBJ1-1; TRBD1 agrees at 10 bases. CDR3 length: 16 amino acids. J gave up 6 bases and V 4 bases, and 11 bases lay outside the gene matches. Looked up from germline, CDR1 is SGHDN and CDR2 is FVKESK. For the CDR3, the DNA is TGTGCCAGCAGCCGGCGACTAGGACAGGGGGTCGCTGAAGCTTTCTTT. Its protein is CASSRRLGQGVAEAFF.

The V call is TRBV6-2 or TRBV6-3, the J call TRBJ1-2, with a weak D call TRBD1 (5 bases). CDR3 length equals 15 residues. Trimming removed 2 bases at V and 4 bases at J, with 14 bases between. From germline, CDR1 is MNHEY and CDR2 SVGEGT. DNA for the CDR3: TGTGCCAGCAGTTACCCAGGGATAGGCGGCTATGGCTACACCTTC. Residues: CASSYPGIGGYGYTF.

This clone was recorded only once. The chain uses TRBV28 and TRBJ2-7; 8 nucleotides match TRBD1. The CDR3 extends over 15 amino acids. Germline V gives CDR1 MDHEN, CDR2 SYDVKM. Trimming took 5 bases from V and 4 from J; bases not matched to a gene: 10. In DNA, the CDR3 is TGTGCCAGCAGTCCCCAGACAGGGGCGACTTACGAGCAGTACTTC. Translation gives CASSPQTGATYEQYF.

The rearrangement joins TRBV13 to TRBJ2-3, with 9 nucleotides matching TRBD2. V was clipped by 4 bases and J by 4 bases; unmatched bases: 12. This CDR3 has 17 amino acids. Germline assignment: CDR1 PRHDT and CDR2 FYEKMQ (reference sequence). DNA of the CDR3: TGTGCCAGCAGCTCCACAACAAGCGGGAGGCACCCAGATACGCAGTATTTT. Translation gives CASSSTTSGRHPDTQYF.

Worth noting for this clone: This is likely a read error, given that the CDR3 carries no conserved phenylalanine or tryptophan at its end. The limits of the CDR3 on the DNA are not certain, so only TCRdb's listed CDR3 is given. This rearrangement joins TRBV7-2 to TRBJ2-7; TRBD2 is taken as the D call from the table, unchecked against the DNA. The CDR3 has 13 amino acids, counting both end residues. CDR1 and CDR2 (germline): SGHTA, FQGNSA. This CDR3 is CASSLGLGEGVRS.